Each of the 4 T cell receptor beta chains below was sequenced from the same sample in a study of cytomegalovirus exposure and HLA in healthy donors. Assay: immunoSEQ multiplex PCR; the TCRdb copy retains only in-frame clones and omits some. Of about 160,000 clones in the sample, under 90% are singletons; the top ten hold 4.2%. The sample comprised PBMCs. These receptor sequences come from a man younger than 35 in good health and CMV-seropositive.

This chain links TRBV9 with TRBJ2-1; 9 nucleotides align to TRBD2. V lost 0 bases, J lost 6 bases, and 4 bases stayed unmatched. This CDR3 is 15 amino acids long. CDR1 is SGDLS and CDR2 is YYNGEE in the germline V gene. CDR3 loop: CASSVDGTSSNEQFF. DNA of the CDR3: TGTGCCAGCAGCGTAGACGGGACTAGCAGCAATGAGCAGTTCTTC. Together with reference TRBV9 and TRBJ2-1, the CDR3 gives the full variable domain: DSGVTQTPKHLITATGQRVTLRCSPRSGDLSVYWYQQSLDQGLQFLIQYYNGEERAKGNILERFSAQQFPDLHSELNLSSLELGDSALYFCASSVDGTSSNEQFFGPGTRLTVL.

The chain uses TRBV29-1 and TRBJ2-1; TRBD2 matches at 13 bases. Germline V lookup: CDR1 SQVTM, CDR2 ANQGSEA. The length of the CDR3 is 15 residues. Germline trimming cut 7 bases from V and 2 bases from J; bases unmatched to any gene: 5. Written as DNA, the CDR3 is TGCAGCGGCAGAACTAGCGGGAGGGCCTACAATGAGCAGTTCTTC. Amino acid sequence: CSGRTSGRAYNEQFF.

The chain is built from TRBV28 and TRBJ2-1; TRBD2 might be the D (6 bases). Looked up from germline, CDR1 is MDHEN and CDR2 is SYDVKM. The CDR3 loop spans 15 amino acids. V lost 4 bases and J 9 bases, leaving 19 bases between the germline ends. In DNA form, the CDR3 reads TGTGCCAGCAGTTCTGATGGAGGAGGGGTAGGTGAGCAGTTCTTC. This encodes CASSSDGGGVGEQFF. Complete variable domain (other parts from reference TRBV28 and TRBJ2-1): DVKVTQSSRYLVKRTGEKVFLECVQDMDHENMFWYRQDPGLGLRLIYFSYDVKMKEKGDIPEGYSVSREKKERFSLILESASTNQTSMYLCASSSDGGGVGEQFFGPGTRLTVL.

The chain joins TRBV2 to TRBJ1-2, with 9 bases that match TRBD1. CDR3 size: 14 residues. The ends lost 4 bases at V and 6 bases at J; junction bases unmatched: 6. Germline values: CDR1 SNHLY, CDR2 FYNNEI. The CDR3 DNA reads as TGTGCCAGCAGTGCAAGCACAGGGGGCAATGGCTACACCTTC. Amino acid sequence: CASSASTGGNGYTF.